This record concerns one T cell receptor (beta chain) sequence. TCRdb re-called the 5' RACE reads through MiXCR, storing one row per CDR3 protein. The sample comprises under 600,000 distinct CDR3 sequences, just over 20% of which are singletons, and roughly a sixth rests with the top ten. The entry originates in a study of T cells after yellow fever vaccination. The TCR was taken from a man between 18 and 29 years old who received the YFV17D yellow fever vaccine. This material consisted of PBMCs, taken less than 25 days after the first yellow fever vaccination.

CDR3 region: CASSLGGSHSYNEQFF. CDR3 nucleotides: TGTGCCAGCAGTCTGGGGGGCTCTCACTCCTACAATGAGCAGTTCTTC. This chain uses TRBV6-1 with TRBJ2-1; perhaps D is TRBD1 or TRBD2 (6 bases each). Germline V gives CDR1 MNHNS, CDR2 SASEGT. V was pared by 5 bases and J by 0 bases, with 14 bases between. The CDR3 totals 16 residues.